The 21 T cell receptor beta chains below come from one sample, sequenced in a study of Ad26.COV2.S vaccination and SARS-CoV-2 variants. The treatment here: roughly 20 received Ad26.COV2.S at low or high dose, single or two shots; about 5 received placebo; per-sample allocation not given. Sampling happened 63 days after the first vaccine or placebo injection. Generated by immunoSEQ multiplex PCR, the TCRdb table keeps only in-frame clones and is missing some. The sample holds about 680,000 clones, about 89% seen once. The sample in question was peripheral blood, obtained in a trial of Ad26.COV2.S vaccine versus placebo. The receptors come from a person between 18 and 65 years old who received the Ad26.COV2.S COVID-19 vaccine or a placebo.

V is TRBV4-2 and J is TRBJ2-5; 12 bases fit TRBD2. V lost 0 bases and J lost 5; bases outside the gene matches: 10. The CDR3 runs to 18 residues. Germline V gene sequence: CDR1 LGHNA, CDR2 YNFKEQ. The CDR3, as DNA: TGTGCCAGCAGCCAAGAGGGGCTAGCGGGGGGGCCGATGGAGACCCAGTACTTC. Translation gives CASSQEGLAGGPMETQYF.

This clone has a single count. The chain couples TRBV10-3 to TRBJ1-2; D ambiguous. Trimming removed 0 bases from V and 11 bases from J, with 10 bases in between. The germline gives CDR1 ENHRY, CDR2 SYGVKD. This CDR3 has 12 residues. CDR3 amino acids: CAISESGRLYTF. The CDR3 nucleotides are TGTGCCATCAGTGAGTCAGGACGGTTGTACACCTTC.

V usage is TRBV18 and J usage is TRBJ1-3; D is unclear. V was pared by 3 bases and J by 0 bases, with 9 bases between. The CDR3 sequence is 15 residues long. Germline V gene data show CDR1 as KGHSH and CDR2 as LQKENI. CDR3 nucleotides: TGTGCCAGCTCACCGGCCGGGTCCTCTGGAAACACCATATATTTT. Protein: CASSPAGSSGNTIYF.

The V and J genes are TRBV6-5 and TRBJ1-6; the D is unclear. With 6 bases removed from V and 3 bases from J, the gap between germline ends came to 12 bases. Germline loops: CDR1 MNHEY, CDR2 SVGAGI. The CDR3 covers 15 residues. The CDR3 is CASSLDTGYNSPLHF. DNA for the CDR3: TGTGCCAGCAGCCTAGACACCGGCTATAATTCACCCCTCCACTTT.

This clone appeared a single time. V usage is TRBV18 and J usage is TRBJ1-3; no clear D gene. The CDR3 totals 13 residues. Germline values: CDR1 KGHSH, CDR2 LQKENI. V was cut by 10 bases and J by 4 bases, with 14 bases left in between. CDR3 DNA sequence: TGTGCCACCACCCCCTCTGCGGGAAACACCATATATTTT. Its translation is CATTPSAGNTIYF.

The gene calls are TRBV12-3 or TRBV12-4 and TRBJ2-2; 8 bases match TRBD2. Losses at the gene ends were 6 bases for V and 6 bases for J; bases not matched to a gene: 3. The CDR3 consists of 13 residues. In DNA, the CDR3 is TGTGCCAGCAGCCGGACTAGCCCCGGGGAGCTGTTTTTT. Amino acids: CASSRTSPGELFF.

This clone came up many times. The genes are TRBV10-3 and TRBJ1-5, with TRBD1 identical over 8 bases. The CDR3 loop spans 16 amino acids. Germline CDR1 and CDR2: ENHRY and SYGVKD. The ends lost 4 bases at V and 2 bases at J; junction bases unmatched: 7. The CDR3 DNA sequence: TGTGCCATCAGTGGGGGACTGACAGGGGGCAATCAGCCCCAGCATTTT. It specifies CAISGGLTGGNQPQHF.

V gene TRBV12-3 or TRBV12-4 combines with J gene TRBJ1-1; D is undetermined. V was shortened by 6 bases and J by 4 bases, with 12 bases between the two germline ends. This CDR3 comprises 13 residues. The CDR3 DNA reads TGTGCCAGCAGGGTTGGTGGTATCACTGAAGCTTTCTTT. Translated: CASRVGGITEAFF.

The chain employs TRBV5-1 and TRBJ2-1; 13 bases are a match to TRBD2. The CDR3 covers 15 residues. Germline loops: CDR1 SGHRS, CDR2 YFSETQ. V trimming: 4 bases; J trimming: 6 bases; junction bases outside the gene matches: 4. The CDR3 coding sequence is TGCGCCAGCAGCATACTAGCGGGGGGGCTCAATGAGCAGTTCTTC. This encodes CASSILAGGLNEQFF. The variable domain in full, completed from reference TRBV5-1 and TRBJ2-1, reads KAGVTQTPRYLIKTRGQQVTLSCSPISGHRSVSWYQQTPGQGLQFLFEYFSETQRNKGNFPGRFSGRQFSNSRSEMNVSTLELGDSALYLCASSILAGGLNEQFFGPGTRLTVL.

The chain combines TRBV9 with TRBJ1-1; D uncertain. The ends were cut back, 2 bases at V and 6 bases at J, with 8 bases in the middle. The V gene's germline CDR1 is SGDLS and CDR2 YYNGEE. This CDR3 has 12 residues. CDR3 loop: CASSVSGSEAFF. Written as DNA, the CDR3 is TGTGCCAGCAGCGTGTCAGGATCTGAAGCTTTCTTT.

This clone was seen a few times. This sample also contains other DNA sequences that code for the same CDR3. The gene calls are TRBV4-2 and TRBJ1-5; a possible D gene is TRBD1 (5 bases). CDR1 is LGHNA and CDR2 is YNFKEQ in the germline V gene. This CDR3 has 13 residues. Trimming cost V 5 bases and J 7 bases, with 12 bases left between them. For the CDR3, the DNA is TGTGCCAGCAGCTCCGATCGGGGGCAGCCCCAGCATTTT. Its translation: CASSSDRGQPQHF.

CDR3 amino acids: CATSRDQGDEEQYF. The CDR3 region has the DNA TGTGCCACCAGCAGAGATCAAGGGGACGAAGAGCAGTACTTC. The chain joins TRBV15 to TRBJ2-7, with D perhaps being TRBD1 or TRBD2 (5 bases each). In germline, CDR1 is LNHNV, CDR2 YYDKDF (reference sequence). The length of the CDR3 is 14 residues. Trimming removed 0 bases from V and 7 bases from J, with 13 bases in between.

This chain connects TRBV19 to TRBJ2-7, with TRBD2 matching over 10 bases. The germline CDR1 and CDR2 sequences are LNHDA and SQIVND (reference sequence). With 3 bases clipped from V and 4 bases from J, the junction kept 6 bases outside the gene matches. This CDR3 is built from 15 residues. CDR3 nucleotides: TGTGCCAGTAGTATTCTTAGCGGGGGGAAGTACGAGCAGTACTTC. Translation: CASSILSGGKYEQYF.

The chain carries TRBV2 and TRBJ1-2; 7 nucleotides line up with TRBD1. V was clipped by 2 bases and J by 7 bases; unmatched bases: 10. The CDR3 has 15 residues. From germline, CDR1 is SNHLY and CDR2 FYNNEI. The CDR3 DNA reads TGTGCCAGCAGTGAAATTTTACAGGGGAAGGGTGGCTACACCTTC. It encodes CASSEILQGKGGYTF.

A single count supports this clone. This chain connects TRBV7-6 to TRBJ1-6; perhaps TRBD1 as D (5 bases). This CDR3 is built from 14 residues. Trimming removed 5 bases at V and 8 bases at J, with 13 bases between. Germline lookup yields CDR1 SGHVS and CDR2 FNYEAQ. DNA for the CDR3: TGTGCCAGCAGCCGACAGCCTGGGGATTCACCCCTCCACTTT. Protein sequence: CASSRQPGDSPLHF.

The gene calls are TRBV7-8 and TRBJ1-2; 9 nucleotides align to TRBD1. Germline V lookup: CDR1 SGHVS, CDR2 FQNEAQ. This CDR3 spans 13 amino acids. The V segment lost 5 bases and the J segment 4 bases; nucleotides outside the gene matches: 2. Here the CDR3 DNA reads TGTGCCAGCAGCCGACAGGGGGTCTATGGCTACACCTTC. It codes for CASSRQGVYGYTF. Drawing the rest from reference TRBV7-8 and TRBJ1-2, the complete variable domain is GAGVSQSPRYKVAKRGQDVALRCDPISGHVSLFWYQQALGQGPEFLTYFQNEAQLDKSGLPSDRFFAERPEGSVSTLKIQRTQQEDSAVYLCASSRQGVYGYTFGSGTRLTVV.

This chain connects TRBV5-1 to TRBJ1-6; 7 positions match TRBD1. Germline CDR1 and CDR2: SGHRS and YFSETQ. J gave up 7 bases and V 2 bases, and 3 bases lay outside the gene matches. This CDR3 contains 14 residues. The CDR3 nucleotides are TGCGCCAGCAGCTTAGGACAGGCCAATTCACCCCTCCACTTT. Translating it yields CASSLGQANSPLHF. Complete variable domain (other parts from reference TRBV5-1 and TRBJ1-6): KAGVTQTPRYLIKTRGQQVTLSCSPISGHRSVSWYQQTPGQGLQFLFEYFSETQRNKGNFPGRFSGRQFSNSRSEMNVSTLELGDSALYLCASSLGQANSPLHFGNGTRLTVT.

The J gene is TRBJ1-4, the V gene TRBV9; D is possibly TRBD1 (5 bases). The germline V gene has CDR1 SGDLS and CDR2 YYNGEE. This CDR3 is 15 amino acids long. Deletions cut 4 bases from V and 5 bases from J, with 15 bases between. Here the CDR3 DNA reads TGTGCCAGCAGCTTATCGGGACGGGGGAATGAAAAACTGTTTTTT. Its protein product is CASSLSGRGNEKLFF.

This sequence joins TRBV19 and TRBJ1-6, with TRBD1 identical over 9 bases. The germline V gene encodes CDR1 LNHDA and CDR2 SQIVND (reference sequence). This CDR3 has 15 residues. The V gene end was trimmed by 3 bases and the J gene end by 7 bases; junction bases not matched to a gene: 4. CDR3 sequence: CASSIRDRENSPLHF. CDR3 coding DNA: TGTGCCAGTAGTATCCGGGACAGGGAGAATTCACCCCTCCACTTT.

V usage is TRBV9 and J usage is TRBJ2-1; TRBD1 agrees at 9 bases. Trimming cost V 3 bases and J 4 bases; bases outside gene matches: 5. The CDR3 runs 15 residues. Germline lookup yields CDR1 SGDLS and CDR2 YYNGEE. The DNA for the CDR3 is TGTGCCAGCAGCGGTGGGGACAGGGTTTACAATGAGCAGTTCTTC. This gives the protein CASSGGDRVYNEQFF. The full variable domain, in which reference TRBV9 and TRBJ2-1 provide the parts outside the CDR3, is DSGVTQTPKHLITATGQRVTLRCSPRSGDLSVYWYQQSLDQGLQFLIQYYNGEERAKGNILERFSAQQFPDLHSELNLSSLELGDSALYFCASSGGDRVYNEQFFGPGTRLTVL.

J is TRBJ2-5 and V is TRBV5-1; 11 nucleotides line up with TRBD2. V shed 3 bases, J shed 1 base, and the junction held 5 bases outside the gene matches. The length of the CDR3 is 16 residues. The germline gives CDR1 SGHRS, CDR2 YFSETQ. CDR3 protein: CASSSLTSGAQETQYF. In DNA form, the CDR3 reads TGCGCCAGCAGCTCGCTGACTAGCGGGGCCCAAGAGACCCAGTACTTC.